The source of this T cell receptor beta chain is a study of OX40 agonist ivuxolimab in advanced cancers. About the research overall: Intravenous ivuxolimab at 0.01 to 10 mg/kg was given to patients every 2 weeks. Patients achieving partial responses numbered three: one hepatocellular carcinoma case and two cutaneous melanoma cases. Regarding the study as a whole: Not determined was the antigen specificity of the expanded peripheral T cells. Among T cells, CD8+ cells averaged more expanded clones than CD4+ cells.

In regard to this clone: No antigen is known for it.

The germline V and J ends were trimmed by 4 bases and 4 bases, with 15 bases remaining between them. This CDR3 spans 15 amino acids. The germline CDR1 and CDR2 sequences are SGDLS and YYNGEE. Repertoires were generated with immunoSEQ multiplex PCR, while TCRdb's copy carries only in-frame clones and drops some. Counted here are approximately 81,000 clones, 90% to 95% occurring once; the ten biggest clones make up roughly an eighth. The J gene is TRBJ1-3, the V gene TRBV9; the D gene is possibly TRBD1 (6 bases). The sequences come from CD4+ or CD8+ T cells sorted from blood, collected in a trial of the OX40 agonist ivuxolimab. The source of this sequence is an adult with an advanced solid tumor such as melanoma, head and neck, liver or kidney cancer. The CDR3 region has the DNA TGTGCCAGCAGCCCCAAAGGGGGTTTAGGAAACACCATATATTTT. Amino acid sequence: CASSPKGGLGNTIYF.